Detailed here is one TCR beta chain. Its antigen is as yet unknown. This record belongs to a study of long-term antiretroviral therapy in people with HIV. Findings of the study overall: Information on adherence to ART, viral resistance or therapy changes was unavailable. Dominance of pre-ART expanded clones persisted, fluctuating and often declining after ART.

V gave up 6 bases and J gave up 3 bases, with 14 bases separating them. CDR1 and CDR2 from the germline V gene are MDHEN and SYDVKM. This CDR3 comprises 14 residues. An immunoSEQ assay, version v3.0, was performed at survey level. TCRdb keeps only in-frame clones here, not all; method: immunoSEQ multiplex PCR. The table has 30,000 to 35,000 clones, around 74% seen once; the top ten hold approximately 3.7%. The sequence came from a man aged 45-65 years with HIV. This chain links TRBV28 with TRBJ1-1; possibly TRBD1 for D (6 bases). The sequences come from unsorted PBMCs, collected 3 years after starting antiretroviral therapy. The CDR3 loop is CASSLPQGHTEAFF. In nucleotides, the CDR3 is TGTGCCAGCAGCCTACCACAGGGACACACTGAAGCTTTCTTT.